The 32 T cell receptor beta chains in this list originate from one sample, sequenced in a study of shared clonotypes between healthy human individuals. Clones were sequenced by immunoSEQ multiplex PCR, and TCRdb holds only the in-frame ones, with some missing. This table holds 2 million to 2.5 million clones, 85% to 95% found once. Source material: naive CD4+ T cells from PBMCs. Subset denoted: CD45RA+ positively selected. The receptors here all came from a man between 18 and 29 years old in good health. Some clones in this sample may be carry-over from other donors' samples.

Here the CDR3 reads CSASNEKLFF. As DNA, the CDR3 is TGCAGCGCCTCTAATGAAAAACTGTTTTTT. V gene TRBV29-1 combines with J gene TRBJ1-4; D is unresolved. The CDR3 covers 10 residues. Germline V CDR1 and CDR2: SQVTM, ANQGSEA. With 7 bases removed from V and 3 bases from J, the gap between germline ends came to 3 bases. The variable domain in full, completed from reference TRBV29-1 and TRBJ1-4, reads SAVISQKPSRDICQRGTSLTIQCQVDSQVTMMFWYRQQPGQSLTLIATANQGSEATYESGFVIDKFPISRPNLTFSTLTVSNMSPEDSSIYLCSASNEKLFFGSGTQLSVL.

The genes are TRBV29-1 and TRBJ1-1; no firm D call. Looked up from germline, CDR1 is SQVTM and CDR2 is ANQGSEA. V lost 7 bases and J 5 bases, leaving 14 bases between the germline ends. This CDR3 spans 12 amino acids. The DNA of the CDR3 is TGCAGCGGTAACAGTGGCAAAACTGAAGCTTTCTTT. Translated: CSGNSGKTEAFF.

This chain joins TRBV5-1 and TRBJ1-4; D is perhaps TRBD1 (6 bases). V lost 0 bases to trimming and J lost 7 bases, with 13 bases between them. The CDR3 consists of 15 residues. Looked up from germline, CDR1 is SGHRS and CDR2 is YFSETQ. This chain's CDR3 is CASSLAAGVGEKLFF. The CDR3 bases are TGCGCCAGCAGCTTGGCGGCAGGGGTTGGTGAAAAACTGTTTTTT.

Remarks on this clone: Within the sample, other DNA sequences also encode this same CDR3. V usage is TRBV5-1 and J usage is TRBJ2-7; 10 bases fit TRBD1. CDR1 is SGHRS, CDR2 YFSETQ, per germline. V trimming: 0 bases; J trimming: 3 bases; junction bases outside the gene matches: 3. This CDR3 contains 15 residues. The CDR3, as DNA: TGCGCCAGCAGCTTGGGTGGGACAGGGGACTACGAGCAGTACTTC. Amino acid sequence: CASSLGGTGDYEQYF.

This clone has a handful of counts. The gene calls are TRBV21-1 and TRBJ1-5. TRBV21-1 is marked as a pseudogene. The CDR3 is 15 residues long. The CDR3 protein is CASSKMGWRDQPQHF. DNA of the CDR3: TGTGCCAGCAGCAAAATGGGGTGGAGGGATCAGCCCCAGCATTTT.

The chain is built from TRBV7-2 and TRBJ2-1; D gene uncertain. V lost 3 bases and J 16 bases, leaving 19 bases between the germline ends. In germline, CDR1 is SGHTA, CDR2 FQGNSA. This CDR3 is 13 amino acids long. The chain's CDR3 is CASSLVGLPSIFF. The CDR3 nucleotides read TGTGCCAGCAGCTTGGTGGGTCTCCCCAGCATCTTCTTC.

About this clone: Other DNA variants within this sample encode the same CDR3. The chain carries TRBV9 and TRBJ2-3; D might be TRBD1 (6 bases). The CDR3 spans 12 residues. V lost 3 bases, J lost 5 bases, and 7 bases lay in between. CDR1 is SGDLS, CDR2 YYNGEE, per germline. In DNA form, the CDR3 reads TGTGCCAGCAGCGCGACAGGAGATACGCAGTATTTT. This encodes CASSATGDTQYF.

The chain is built from TRBV11-2 and TRBJ2-5; maybe TRBD2 (6 bases). There are 13 residues in the CDR3. Per germline, CDR1 SGHAT and CDR2 FQNNGV. V lost 5 bases, J lost 3 bases, and 10 bases lay in between. The CDR3 nucleotides read TGTGCCAGCAGCGCGGGACTCGAAGAGACCCAGTACTTC. Encoded protein: CASSAGLEETQYF.

Regarding this clone: The sample has other DNA sequences that encode this CDR3 too. The CDR3 loop reads CASSSPQGGNTEAFF. The CDR3 nucleotides are TGTGCCAGCAGCTCTCCCCAGGGAGGGAACACTGAAGCTTTCTTT. V and J are TRBV5-4 and TRBJ1-1, with D perhaps TRBD1 (5 bases). CDR3 length: 15 residues. Germline CDR1 and CDR2: SGHNT and YYREEE (reference sequence). V was cut by 3 bases and J by 1 base, with 13 bases left in between.

The chain recombines TRBV20-1 with TRBJ1-2, with D hard to call. Trimming removed 5 bases at V and 10 bases at J, with 11 bases between. The germline CDR1 and CDR2 sequences are DFQATT and SNEGSKA (reference sequence). This CDR3 has 10 amino acids. In DNA, the CDR3 is TGCAGTGCTGGGCGGGTGGACTACACCTTC. This sequence encodes CSAGRVDYTF.

This chain uses TRBV19 with TRBJ2-1, with 8 nucleotides matching TRBD2. V was clipped by 7 bases and J by 5 bases; unmatched bases: 10. Looked up from germline, CDR1 is LNHDA and CDR2 is SQIVND (reference sequence). This CDR3 is built from 15 residues. CDR3 amino acids: CASKHGGLGDNEQFF. CDR3 nucleotides: TGTGCCAGTAAGCACGGGGGACTAGGGGACAATGAGCAGTTCTTC. Full variable domain (rest looked up from reference TRBV19 and TRBJ2-1): DGGITQSPKYLFRKEGQNVTLSCEQNLNHDAMYWYRQDPGQGLRLIYYSQIVNDFQKGDIAEGYSVSREKKESFPLTVTSAQKNPTAFYLCASKHGGLGDNEQFFGPGTRLTVL.

The gene calls are TRBV6-4 and TRBJ2-1; tentatively, D is TRBD2 (6 bases). CDR1 MRHNA and CDR2 SNTAGT come from the germline V gene. This CDR3 contains 15 residues. Trimming stripped 4 bases from V and 0 bases from J, with 10 bases between. The CDR3 loop reads CASSVGTPSYNEQFF. CDR3 nucleotide sequence: TGTGCCAGCAGTGTCGGGACTCCCTCCTACAATGAGCAGTTCTTC.

The chain joins TRBV5-1 to TRBJ2-1; D possibly corresponds to TRBD1 (6 bases). The CDR3 spans 16 residues. CDR1 and CDR2 from the germline V gene are SGHRS and YFSETQ. Trimming removed 1 base from V and 1 base from J, with 12 bases in between. DNA for the CDR3: TGCGCCAGCAGCTTGCATCGGACAGTTTCCTACAATGAGCAGTTCTTC. It codes for CASSLHRTVSYNEQFF.

The chain combines TRBV6-6 with TRBJ2-1, with D perhaps TRBD2 (5 bases). Germline V lookup: CDR1 MNHNY, CDR2 SVGAGI (reference sequence). Trimming left V 3 bases short and J 5 bases short, with 11 bases between. This CDR3 comprises 14 residues. The CDR3 reads CASSYGGPHNEQFF. CDR3 DNA sequence: TGTGCCAGCAGTTATGGAGGCCCCCACAATGAGCAGTTCTTC.

V gene TRBV29-1 combines with J gene TRBJ2-5; D might be TRBD1 (5 bases). V lost 7 bases, J lost 4 bases, and 13 bases lay in between. The CDR3 has 12 amino acids. Germline V gene sequence: CDR1 SQVTM, CDR2 ANQGSEA. The CDR3 DNA follows: TGCAGCGCCAGACAGAACCCAGAGACCCAGTACTTC. Amino acid sequence: CSARQNPETQYF.

The V call is TRBV19, the J call TRBJ1-5; the D gene is possibly TRBD1 (5 bases). The CDR3 runs 14 residues. V was cut by 7 bases and J by 2 bases, with 12 bases left in between. The germline V gene encodes CDR1 LNHDA and CDR2 SQIVND (reference sequence). This CDR3 reads CASNGGRGNQPQHF. Written as DNA, the CDR3 is TGTGCCAGTAATGGGGGACGTGGCAATCAGCCCCAGCATTTT.

This chain links TRBV2 with TRBJ2-3; 10 positions match TRBD1. With V trimmed by 6 bases and J by 3 bases, 6 bases remained unmatched. From germline, CDR1 is SNHLY and CDR2 FYNNEI. The CDR3 is 15 amino acids. CDR3 loop: CASRQTGGATDTQYF. CDR3 coding DNA: TGTGCCAGCAGGCAGACAGGGGGCGCGACAGATACGCAGTATTTT.

The chain employs TRBV7-9 and TRBJ2-1; TRBD2 agrees at 8 bases. Germline CDR1 is SEHNR and CDR2 is FQNEAQ (reference sequence). The V and J ends lost 9 bases and 8 bases, in that order; junction bases with no gene match: 9. This CDR3 has 13 residues. CDR3 protein: CASTSGGRDEQFF. The CDR3 DNA follows: TGTGCCAGTACCTCGGGAGGGAGGGATGAGCAGTTCTTC.

V and J are TRBV28 and TRBJ1-3, with no clear D. CDR1 is MDHEN, CDR2 SYDVKM, per germline. V lost 6 bases and J 3 bases, leaving 6 bases between the germline ends. The CDR3 length is 12 residues. CDR3 DNA: TGTGCCAGCAGACGGTTTGGAAACACCATATATTTT. Amino acid sequence: CASRRFGNTIYF.

The CDR3 DNA reads as TGTGCCAGCAGCTTGGTTTACTCAGGGAACACCATATATTTT. This sequence encodes CASSLVYSGNTIYF. The rearrangement uses TRBV5-8 and TRBJ1-3; D is possibly TRBD1 (5 bases). CDR1 is SGHTS, CDR2 YDEGEE, per germline. The length of the CDR3 is 14 residues. With 0 bases removed from V and 7 bases from J, the gap between germline ends came to 11 bases.

The chain has TRBV5-6 and TRBJ1-5; no firm D call. From germline, CDR1 is SGHDT and CDR2 YYEEEE. CDR3 length equals 15 residues. V was cut by 1 base and J by 4 bases, with 12 bases left in between. The CDR3 spells CASSLSPSANQPQHF. As DNA, the CDR3 is TGTGCCAGCAGCTTGAGCCCGAGCGCTAATCAGCCCCAGCATTTT.

The chain carries TRBV6-4 and TRBJ2-1; possible D gene TRBD1, 5 bases. Trimming removed 7 bases at V and 6 bases at J, with 19 bases between. The germline gives CDR1 MRHNA, CDR2 SNTAGT. The CDR3 runs 15 residues. CDR3 nucleotides: TGTGCCAGCACCCCGACAGCTGGGTTGGGCAATGAGCAGTTCTTC. Translation gives CASTPTAGLGNEQFF.

The gene calls are TRBV19 and TRBJ2-3; the D is unclear. CDR1 and CDR2 from the germline V gene are LNHDA and SQIVND (reference sequence). Trimming removed 5 bases from V and 0 bases from J, with 12 bases in between. This CDR3 is built from 15 residues. The CDR3 nucleotides read TGTGCCAGTAGTTCCAGAGCTTCTAGCACAGATACGCAGTATTTT. The encoded protein is CASSSRASSTDTQYF. Combining the CDR3 with reference TRBV19 and TRBJ2-3 gives the whole variable domain DGGITQSPKYLFRKEGQNVTLSCEQNLNHDAMYWYRQDPGQGLRLIYYSQIVNDFQKGDIAEGYSVSREKKESFPLTVTSAQKNPTAFYLCASSSRASSTDTQYFGPGTRLTVL.

The chain carries TRBV18 and TRBJ1-1; TRBD1 is a possible D gene (5 bases). CDR3 length: 13 amino acids. Trimming took 6 bases from V and 1 from J, leaving 9 bases between them. CDR1 and CDR2 from the germline V gene are KGHSH and LQKENI. The CDR3 DNA is TGTGCCAGCTCTCACGGACAGAACACTGAAGCTTTCTTT. It specifies CASSHGQNTEAFF. Based on the CDR3 plus reference TRBV18 and TRBJ1-1, the full variable domain is NAGVMQNPRHLVRRRGQEARLRCSPMKGHSHVYWYRQLPEEGLKFMVYLQKENIIDESGMPKERFSAEFPKEGPSILRIQQVVRGDSAAYFCASSHGQNTEAFFGQGTRLTVV.

This sequence joins TRBV2 and TRBJ1-1; no clear D gene. V dropped 3 bases and J dropped 1 base, with 6 bases sitting between them. This CDR3 region has 13 residues. Germline CDR1 and CDR2: SNHLY and FYNNEI. As DNA, the CDR3 is TGTGCCAGCAGTGAGGATGGGAACACTGAAGCTTTCTTT. It is translated as CASSEDGNTEAFF. The full variable domain, rest sourced from reference TRBV2 and TRBJ1-1, is EPEVTQTPSHQVTQMGQEVILRCVPISNHLYFYWYRQILGQKVEFLVSFYNNEISEKSEIFDDQFSVERPDGSNFTLKIRSTKLEDSAMYFCASSEDGNTEAFFGQGTRLTVV.

The chain uses TRBV5-1 and TRBJ1-2; D remains ambiguous. The CDR3 loop spans 13 amino acids. The ends were cut back, 5 bases at V and 2 bases at J, with 10 bases in the middle. Germline assignment: CDR1 SGHRS and CDR2 YFSETQ. CDR3: CASRPNSNYGYTF. CDR3 in DNA: TGCGCCAGCAGACCGAACAGCAACTATGGCTACACCTTC. The full variable domain, in which reference TRBV5-1 and TRBJ1-2 provide the parts outside the CDR3, is KAGVTQTPRYLIKTRGQQVTLSCSPISGHRSVSWYQQTPGQGLQFLFEYFSETQRNKGNFPGRFSGRQFSNSRSEMNVSTLELGDSALYLCASRPNSNYGYTFGSGTRLTVV.

The chain carries TRBV15 and TRBJ1-5, with D possibly matching TRBD1 (6 bases). This CDR3 spans 16 amino acids. Germline V CDR1 and CDR2: LNHNV, YYDKDF (reference sequence). V was clipped by 1 base and J by 1 base, with 11 bases between them. The CDR3 loop reads CATSRAAGASNQPQHF. The CDR3 nucleotides read TGTGCCACCAGCAGAGCGGCAGGGGCAAGCAATCAGCCCCAGCATTTT.

V usage is TRBV15 and J usage is TRBJ2-7; TRBD1 matches at 9 bases. The ends lost 1 base at V and 4 bases at J; junction bases unmatched: 11. The CDR3 has 17 amino acids. The germline CDR1 and CDR2 sequences are LNHNV and YYDKDF (reference sequence). This CDR3 reads CATSRGRGTGSSYEQYF. For the CDR3, the DNA is TGTGCCACCAGCAGAGGTCGCGGGACAGGGAGCTCTTACGAGCAGTACTTC. Based on the CDR3 plus reference TRBV15 and TRBJ2-7, the full variable domain is DAMVIQNPRYQVTQFGKPVTLSCSQTLNHNVMYWYQQKSSQAPKLLFHYYDKDFNNEADTPDNFQSRRPNTSFCFLDIRSPGLGDTAMYLCATSRGRGTGSSYEQYFGPGTRLTVT.

This chain joins TRBV28 and TRBJ2-1; TRBD2 is a possible D gene (5 bases). V was shortened by 3 bases and J by 8 bases, with 23 bases between the two germline ends. The CDR3 is 17 amino acids. Germline V CDR1 and CDR2: MDHEN, SYDVKM. The CDR3 sequence is CASSFILDSPAIDEQFF. The CDR3 coding sequence is TGTGCCAGCAGTTTTATCTTGGACTCCCCGGCCATCGATGAGCAGTTCTTC.

This rearrangement joins TRBV7-8 to TRBJ2-7; possibly TRBD2 for D (6 bases). The CDR3 is made up of 14 amino acids. V lost 5 bases and J 7 bases, leaving 18 bases between the germline ends. The germline gives CDR1 SGHVS, CDR2 FQNEAQ. The CDR3 protein is CASSRGGSGWEQYF. In DNA, the CDR3 is TGTGCCAGCAGCCGTGGGGGGTCAGGGTGGGAGCAGTACTTC.

The CDR3, as DNA: TGCGCCAGCAGCACCGGACGGAGCCCGAGCTCTGGAAACACCATATATTTT. Its translation: CASSTGRSPSSGNTIYF. The rearrangement joins TRBV5-1 to TRBJ1-3; D gene ambiguous. Trimming shortened V by 4 bases and J by 0 bases, and 17 bases separated the two germline ends. CDR1 and CDR2 from the germline V gene are SGHRS and YFSETQ. This CDR3 comprises 17 residues.

The chain employs TRBV5-1 and TRBJ1-1; D is ambiguous. V was trimmed by 6 bases and J by 5 bases, leaving 17 bases between them. The CDR3 runs to 14 residues. The germline V gene encodes CDR1 SGHRS and CDR2 YFSETQ. The CDR3 sequence: CASTLIDGSTEAFF. Written as DNA, the CDR3 is TGCGCCAGCACCCTAATCGACGGTAGTACTGAAGCTTTCTTT. The whole variable domain, filled in from reference TRBV5-1 and TRBJ1-1, reads KAGVTQTPRYLIKTRGQQVTLSCSPISGHRSVSWYQQTPGQGLQFLFEYFSETQRNKGNFPGRFSGRQFSNSRSEMNVSTLELGDSALYLCASTLIDGSTEAFFGQGTRLTVV.